Each of the 26 T cell receptor beta chains below was sequenced from the same sample in a study of T-cell reconstitution after alpha-beta-depleted transplantation in children. A library of TCRbeta sequences, prepared with unique molecular identifiers, was generated. TCRdb ran MiXCR on the PCR reads and lists one entry per CDR3 protein. The repertoire consists of roughly 350,000 distinct CDR3 sequences, with 15% to 20% occurring once and the leading ten covering roughly 40%. The source was PBMCs, mostly from graft donor cells, collected 360 days after TCRalphabeta/CD19-depleted stem cell transplant. Source of these receptors: a male patient under 10 years old who had a stem cell transplant for acute lymphoblastic leukemia, so the T cells may come from the graft donor.

Only a few counts were recorded for this clonotype. The rearrangement links TRBV4-3 to TRBJ2-1, with D possibly matching TRBD1 (5 bases). CDR3 length: 15 residues. CDR1 LGHNA and CDR2 YSLEER come from the germline V gene. Trimming pared 1 base from V and 7 bases from J, leaving 14 bases between. The CDR3, as DNA: TGCGCCAGCAGCCAAGTTTCTCAGGGCTCGAATGAGCAGTTCTTC. Its translation is CASSQVSQGSNEQFF.

There are many counts of this clonotype. The chain carries TRBV11-3 and TRBJ2-5; tentatively, D is TRBD1 (6 bases). V lost 5 bases and J 4 bases, leaving 11 bases between the germline ends. Germline loops: CDR1 SGHNT, CDR2 YENEEA. The CDR3 has 13 residues. The CDR3 coding sequence is TGTGCCAGCAGCATGGGACACACAGAGACCCAGTACTTC. Protein product: CASSMGHTETQYF.

Details on this clonotype: One base away lies a much larger clone, so this may be a sequencing read error. This is likely a read error, given that the CDR3 carries no conserved phenylalanine or tryptophan at its end. V gene TRBV4-3 combines with J gene TRBJ2-1; no clear D. CDR1 and CDR2 (germline): LGHNA, YSLEER. The V end lost 0 bases, the J end lost 3 bases, and 12 bases lay between the germline ends. This CDR3 is 16 amino acids long. The CDR3 sequence is CASSQDGLLDYNEQFV. CDR3 DNA sequence: TGCGCCAGCAGCCAAGATGGGCTTCTCGACTACAATGAGCAGTTCGTC.

The genes are TRBV4-1 and TRBJ2-7, with D perhaps TRBD1 or TRBD2 (7 bases each). Germline CDR1 is MGHRA and CDR2 is YSYEKL. V dropped 0 bases and J dropped 0 bases, with 12 bases sitting between them. The CDR3 loop spans 16 amino acids. This chain's CDR3 is CASSQEGGGSSYEQYF. The CDR3 region has the DNA TGCGCCAGCAGCCAAGAAGGGGGCGGGAGCTCCTACGAGCAGTACTTC.

This chain links TRBV6-5 with TRBJ2-2, with D possibly being TRBD1 (5 bases). Per the germline V gene, CDR1 is MNHEY and CDR2 is SVGAGI. The CDR3 is 16 residues long. Trimming stripped 2 bases from V and 5 bases from J, with 15 bases between. The CDR3 coding sequence is TGTGCCAGCAGTTACGGGCAGGGCCTTAGGACCGGGGAGCTGTTTTTT. Protein product: CASSYGQGLRTGELFF.

The V call is TRBV5-1, the J call TRBJ2-5; 9 bases are a match to TRBD2. The CDR3 covers 15 residues. The V segment lost 0 bases and the J segment 5 bases; nucleotides outside the gene matches: 5. The V gene's germline CDR1 is SGHRS and CDR2 YFSETQ. DNA for the CDR3: TGCGCCAGCAGCTTGGTGGGGACTAGCAACGAGACCCAGTACTTC. Its translation is CASSLVGTSNETQYF.

CDR3 amino acids: CASSGTSGHNEQFF. The CDR3 DNA reads TGTGCCAGCAGCGGAACTAGCGGCCACAATGAGCAGTTCTTC. The chain carries TRBV9 and TRBJ2-1; 8 bases match TRBD2. CDR3 length equals 14 residues. The V gene end was trimmed by 3 bases and the J gene end by 5 bases; junction bases not matched to a gene: 4. Germline CDR1 is SGDLS and CDR2 is YYNGEE. The full variable domain, in which reference TRBV9 and TRBJ2-1 provide the parts outside the CDR3, is DSGVTQTPKHLITATGQRVTLRCSPRSGDLSVYWYQQSLDQGLQFLIQYYNGEERAKGNILERFSAQQFPDLHSELNLSSLELGDSALYFCASSGTSGHNEQFFGPGTRLTVL.

The sample holds a few counts of this clonotype. The J gene is TRBJ1-1, the V gene TRBV5-6, with D possibly matching TRBD1 (6 bases). CDR1 SGHDT and CDR2 YYEEEE come from the germline V gene. The V and J ends lost 0 bases and 11 bases respectively, with 14 bases between them. The CDR3 sequence is 13 residues long. CDR3 residues: CASSLVTGPRAFF. For the CDR3, the DNA is TGTGCCAGCAGCTTGGTGACAGGTCCCAGGGCTTTCTTT.

This clonotype was detected a few times. The chain couples TRBV4-3 to TRBJ2-7, with 7 bases lining up with TRBD2. This CDR3 spans 15 amino acids. V shed 4 bases, J shed 0 bases, and the junction held 6 bases outside the gene matches. Looked up from germline, CDR1 is LGHNA and CDR2 is YSLEER. The CDR3, as DNA: TGCGCCAGCAGCCTAAGTGGGGGGGTCTCCTACGAGCAGTACTTC. Residues: CASSLSGGVSYEQYF.

The CDR3 reads CASSFKVEYNEQFF. The CDR3, as DNA: TGTGCCAGCAGCTTTAAGGTAGAATACAATGAGCAGTTCTTC. V and J are TRBV7-8 and TRBJ2-1; D gene unclear. The length of the CDR3 is 14 residues. Germline values: CDR1 SGHVS, CDR2 FQNEAQ. Trimming left V 3 bases short and J 4 bases short, with 10 bases between.

This clonotype was seen a handful of times. The J gene is TRBJ1-5, the V gene TRBV4-2; no reliable D call. The CDR3 contains 13 residues. CDR1 is LGHNA and CDR2 is YNFKEQ in the germline V gene. Trimming removed 1 base at V and 4 bases at J, with 5 bases between. CDR3 region: CASSQGQNQPQHF. For the CDR3, the DNA is TGTGCCAGCAGCCAAGGGCAGAATCAGCCCCAGCATTTT.

This rearrangement joins TRBV15 to TRBJ2-5, with D tentatively TRBD1 (6 bases). CDR3 size: 15 residues. Germline V gene sequence: CDR1 LNHNV, CDR2 YYDKDF (reference sequence). The germline V and J ends were trimmed by 5 bases and 1 base, with 14 bases remaining between them. The CDR3 DNA reads as TGTGCCACCAGCGGACGAACAGGGCTCCAAGAGACCCAGTACTTC. It specifies CATSGRTGLQETQYF.

This clonotype came up a few times. V gene TRBV11-1 combines with J gene TRBJ2-1, with TRBD2 matching over 14 bases. After removal of 4 bases from V and 5 bases from J, the junction contained 10 bases not matched to a gene. Germline V CDR1 and CDR2: SGHAT, FQDESV (reference sequence). This CDR3 has 18 residues. The CDR3 coding sequence is TGTGCCAGCAGCTCGGGACTAGCGGGAGTCCTTATGAACAATGAGCAGTTCTTC. Amino acids: CASSSGLAGVLMNNEQFF.

This clonotype has a handful of counts. The chain joins TRBV5-1 to TRBJ2-6; D is perhaps TRBD1 or TRBD2 (5 bases each). Germline V gene data show CDR1 as SGHRS and CDR2 as YFSETQ. The V and J ends lost 4 bases and 3 bases respectively, with 17 bases between them. The CDR3 is 17 residues long. The CDR3 protein is CASSLGVNPYGANVLTF. In DNA, the CDR3 is TGCGCCAGCAGCCTGGGGGTGAACCCCTATGGGGCCAACGTCCTGACTTTC. The full variable domain, in which reference TRBV5-1 and TRBJ2-6 provide the parts outside the CDR3, is KAGVTQTPRYLIKTRGQQVTLSCSPISGHRSVSWYQQTPGQGLQFLFEYFSETQRNKGNFPGRFSGRQFSNSRSEMNVSTLELGDSALYLCASSLGVNPYGANVLTFGAGSRLTVL.

The V and J genes are TRBV28 and TRBJ2-5; 10 positions agree with TRBD2. Germline CDR1 and CDR2: MDHEN and SYDVKM. CDR3 size: 16 residues. V shed 2 bases and J 5 bases; nucleotides not matched to a gene: 8. CDR3 sequence reads: CASSLESGRAYETQYF. The CDR3 nucleotides read TGTGCCAGCAGTTTAGAGAGCGGGAGGGCTTATGAGACCCAGTACTTC.

The chain carries TRBV4-3 and TRBJ2-7, with D tentatively TRBD2 (5 bases). Germline V gives CDR1 LGHNA, CDR2 YSLEER. Trimming stripped 0 bases from V and 2 bases from J, with 14 bases between. The CDR3 has 16 residues. CDR3 nucleotides: TGCGCCAGCAGCCAAGAGTCGCGGGCAGCACCCTACGAGCAGTACTTC. This encodes CASSQESRAAPYEQYF.

This clonotype has more than one count but fewer than ten. The CDR3 DNA reads as TGTGCCAGCAGCTTGAAGGTTAGTTACGATGAGCAGTTCTTC. The encoded protein is CASSLKVSYDEQFF. The J gene is TRBJ2-1, the V gene TRBV5-6; D remains unclear. Trimming took off 1 base at V and 8 bases at J, with 13 bases between the two ends. The CDR3 totals 14 residues. Germline V gene data show CDR1 as SGHDT and CDR2 as YYEEEE.

This clonotype was counted a few times. J is TRBJ2-1 and V is TRBV28, with 13 bases aligning to TRBD2. The CDR3 covers 16 residues. J was trimmed by 5 bases and V by 6 bases; bases with no gene match: 7. Looked up from germline, CDR1 is MDHEN and CDR2 is SYDVKM. The CDR3 protein is CASSSLGLAGNNEQFF. The CDR3 region has the DNA TGTGCCAGCAGCTCCCTGGGACTAGCGGGAAACAATGAGCAGTTCTTC. The full variable domain, its missing parts supplied by reference TRBV28 and TRBJ2-1, is DVKVTQSSRYLVKRTGEKVFLECVQDMDHENMFWYRQDPGLGLRLIYFSYDVKMKEKGDIPEGYSVSREKKERFSLILESASTNQTSMYLCASSSLGLAGNNEQFFGPGTRLTVL.

The chain is built from TRBV28 and TRBJ2-5; 7 bases agree with TRBD1. Losses at the gene ends were 4 bases for V and 7 bases for J; bases not matched to a gene: 21. In germline, CDR1 is MDHEN, CDR2 SYDVKM. This CDR3 is 18 amino acids long. The CDR3 bases are TGTGCCAGCAGTTACTCCCTTGCCGACAGGGCCTTTAAGGGGACCCAGTACTTC. It is translated as CASSYSLADRAFKGTQYF. Full variable domain (outside the CDR3, taken from reference TRBV28 and TRBJ2-5): DVKVTQSSRYLVKRTGEKVFLECVQDMDHENMFWYRQDPGLGLRLIYFSYDVKMKEKGDIPEGYSVSREKKERFSLILESASTNQTSMYLCASSYSLADRAFKGTQYFGPGTRLLVL.

The chain couples TRBV4-3 to TRBJ1-1; D is ambiguous. Trimming stripped 4 bases from V and 0 bases from J, with 15 bases between. The V gene's germline CDR1 is LGHNA and CDR2 YSLEER. This CDR3 has 16 amino acids. CDR3 in amino acids: CASSRLKADMNTEAFF. The CDR3 region has the DNA TGCGCCAGCAGCCGACTAAAGGCAGATATGAACACTGAAGCTTTCTTT.

This clonotype has a count of ten or more. This rearrangement joins TRBV5-1 to TRBJ2-7; D is possibly TRBD2 (6 bases). This CDR3 has 16 amino acids. Trimming took 0 bases from V and 0 from J, leaving 13 bases between them. Looked up from germline, CDR1 is SGHRS and CDR2 is YFSETQ. DNA of the CDR3: TGCGCCAGCAGCTTGGCCGGGGGAGCCAGCTCCTACGAGCAGTACTTC. It yields the protein CASSLAGGASSYEQYF.

The CDR3 here is CSALRTSGSPFGELFF. In DNA, the CDR3 is TGCAGTGCCTTAAGGACTAGCGGGAGTCCTTTCGGGGAGCTGTTTTTT. The chain combines TRBV20-1 with TRBJ2-2; 13 nucleotides agree with TRBD2. The CDR3 has 16 residues. V shed 6 bases and J 7 bases; nucleotides not matched to a gene: 11. The V gene's germline CDR1 is DFQATT and CDR2 SNEGSKA (reference sequence).

The chain combines TRBV4-1 with TRBJ2-1; tentative D call: TRBD2 (5 bases). Germline values: CDR1 MGHRA, CDR2 YSYEKL. The length of the CDR3 is 15 residues. Trimming pared 4 bases from V and 12 bases from J, leaving 22 bases between. The CDR3 is CASSPSRLLLDRQFF. CDR3 in DNA: TGCGCCAGCAGCCCTTCCCGGCTCCTACTAGATCGGCAGTTCTTC.

Only a few counts were recorded for this clonotype. V gene TRBV27 combines with J gene TRBJ2-3; no definite D call. The CDR3 length is 13 residues. With 4 bases removed from V and 2 bases from J, the gap between germline ends came to 7 bases. Germline CDR1 is MNHEY and CDR2 is SMNVEV (reference sequence). CDR3 sequence reads: CASSYIPTDTQYF. The CDR3 DNA sequence: TGTGCCAGCAGTTACATCCCCACAGATACGCAGTATTTT.

CDR3 region: CAIRKGQGLTDTQYF. The CDR3 DNA follows: TGTGCCATCAGGAAGGGACAGGGGCTGACAGATACGCAGTATTTT. This chain connects TRBV10-3 to TRBJ2-3, with TRBD1 matching over 10 bases. This CDR3 comprises 15 residues. Germline V gene sequence: CDR1 ENHRY, CDR2 SYGVKD. V gave up 6 bases and J gave up 3 bases; unmatched junction bases: 6.

The CDR3 protein is CASSFIFRGGLRETQYF. The CDR3 DNA reads as TGTGCCAGCAGTTTTATTTTTAGGGGAGGGTTGAGAGAGACCCAGTACTTC. The chain employs TRBV12-3 or TRBV12-4 and TRBJ2-5; 7 nucleotides match TRBD2. V was pared by 3 bases and J by 4 bases, with 14 bases of the junction left unmatched. The CDR3 runs 17 residues.